This T cell receptor (beta chain) was recorded in a study of T-cell memory formation after mild COVID-19. Across the study: Among the donors, TCR clusters were largely specific to each donor.

Notes on this clonotype: Its antigen is not identified. The junction departs from germline at one end; a sequencing error may be responsible.

Constant-segment primers and 5'RACE yielded cDNA libraries for TCR alpha and TCR beta, each carrying sample barcodes and UMIs. TCRdb reprocessed the 5' RACE reads with MiXCR, giving one entry per CDR3 protein. The data hold approximately 260,000 distinct CDR3 sequences, with 15% to 20% observed a single time. Findings and caveats of the study: Mostly located in CM and EM were contracting CD4+ clones, with contracting CD8+ clones located in EMRA.

Specimen: PBMCs or a T cell subset sorted from them (not recorded which). The source is a man aged 18 to 35 who had mild COVID-19 (a few samples of this study predate the infection). Cell type and time point are not known.

The CDR3 protein is CASRRDLNTGELYF. CDR3 nucleotides: TGCGCCAGCAGACGGGATCTAAACACCGGGGAGCTGTATTTT. This chain links TRBV5-1 with TRBJ2-2; weak D call: TRBD2 (5 bases). CDR1 and CDR2 (germline): SGHRS, YFSETQ. The CDR3 spans 14 residues.